The 30 T cell receptor beta chains below all came from one sample that was sequenced in a study of cytomegalovirus exposure and HLA in healthy donors. Use of 60 Vbeta and 13 Jbeta primers characterized the PCR. The data were produced by immunoSEQ multiplex PCR, yet TCRdb's version contains in-frame clones alone and is incomplete. The data contain roughly 170,000 clones, more than 60% of them seen just once; the ten biggest clones take up roughly 1.4%. Sequencing input: PBMCs. Receptors were obtained from a young woman in good health and CMV-seropositive.

The CDR3 nucleotides read TGTGCCAGCAGCCAAGATAGACTGGGTGACGAGCAGTACTTC. Translating gives CASSQDRLGDEQYF. The chain employs TRBV4-2 and TRBJ2-7; the D is unclear. This CDR3 spans 14 amino acids. The ends were cut back, 0 bases at V and 5 bases at J, with 11 bases in the middle. Germline V gene data show CDR1 as LGHNA and CDR2 as YNFKEQ.

This rearrangement joins TRBV30 to TRBJ1-2, with TRBD1 identical over 9 bases. This CDR3 region has 16 residues. The junction had 10 bases not matched to a gene; V was cut back by 2 bases and J by 3 bases. Germline V gene lookup returns CDR1 GTSNPN and CDR2 SVGIG (reference sequence). The DNA of the CDR3 is TGTGCCTGGAGTTCTCCCGACAGGGGGGTGTACTATGGCTACACCTTC. Translating gives CAWSSPDRGVYYGYTF.

The CDR3 bases are TGTGCTAGTGGTTCGCCGACTAGCCTATGGGAGCAGTTCTTC. Translating gives CASGSPTSLWEQFF. This chain uses TRBV12-5 with TRBJ2-1; TRBD2 matches at 7 bases. V lost 4 bases, J lost 10 bases, and 10 bases stayed unmatched. The CDR3 has 14 residues. Germline CDR1 reads LGHNT; CDR2 reads FRNRAP. Full variable domain (remainder filled in from reference TRBV12-5 and TRBJ2-1): DARVTQTPRHKVTEMGQEVTMRCQPILGHNTVFWYRQTMMQGLELLAYFRNRAPLDDSGMPKDRFSAEMPDATLATLKIQPSEPRDSAVYFCASGSPTSLWEQFFGPGTRLTVL.

The CDR3 DNA follows: TGCGCCAGCAGCCAAGACGCCAGGGGTGGGAATGAGCAGTTCTTC. It yields the protein CASSQDARGGNEQFF. The V gene is TRBV4-3, the J gene TRBJ2-1; weak D call: TRBD1 (6 bases). The ends were cut back, 0 bases at V and 7 bases at J, with 13 bases in the middle. The CDR3 loop spans 15 amino acids. Germline V gives CDR1 LGHNA, CDR2 YSLEER.

This chain uses TRBV25-1 with TRBJ1-5; no definite D call. Trimming took 3 bases from V and 4 from J, leaving 13 bases between them. CDR3 size: 15 residues. Germline V gives CDR1 MGHDK, CDR2 SYGVNS. The CDR3 region is CASSDGQFGNQPQHF. As DNA, the CDR3 is TGTGCCAGCAGTGATGGGCAATTTGGGAATCAGCCCCAGCATTTT.

The CDR3 DNA reads as TGTGCCAGCAGCGACCCGGGCGGGACTACCTCCTACGAGCAGTACTTC. It encodes CASSDPGGTTSYEQYF. This chain uses TRBV9 with TRBJ2-7; 7 bases match TRBD2. Germline V gene data show CDR1 as SGDLS and CDR2 as YYNGEE. V lost 3 bases and J lost 0; bases outside the gene matches: 9. The CDR3 is made up of 16 amino acids.

This clone was picked up one time. This chain links TRBV7-2 with TRBJ1-2, with 7 positions matching TRBD1. Germline CDR1 and CDR2: SGHTA and FQGNSA. The V and J ends lost 5 bases and 1 base, in that order; junction bases with no gene match: 7. The CDR3 consists of 15 residues. In nucleotides, the CDR3 is TGTGCCAGCAGCGCGTGGGACAGCCTTAACTATGGCTACACCTTC. Protein: CASSAWDSLNYGYTF.

This chain uses TRBV27 with TRBJ2-7; 9 nucleotides line up with TRBD1. The CDR3 contains 13 residues. From germline, CDR1 is MNHEY and CDR2 SMNVEV (reference sequence). V shed 5 bases, J shed 10 bases, and the junction held 9 bases outside the gene matches. DNA for the CDR3: TGTGCCAGCAGTACAGGGACAGGGAATGATCAGTACTTC. It translates to CASSTGTGNDQYF.

The J gene is TRBJ2-5, the V gene TRBV9, with 8 bases identical to TRBD1. CDR3 length: 15 residues. Germline CDR1 SGDLS, CDR2 YYNGEE. The V and J ends lost 4 bases and 5 bases, in that order; junction bases with no gene match: 10. The CDR3 region is CASSSRRTGRETQYF. In DNA, the CDR3 is TGTGCCAGCAGCTCGAGACGGACAGGGAGGGAGACCCAGTACTTC.

The chain employs TRBV27 and TRBJ2-5; no clear D. Trimming left V 6 bases short and J 2 bases short, with 4 bases between. There are 11 residues in the CDR3. Germline lookup yields CDR1 MNHEY and CDR2 SMNVEV (reference sequence). The CDR3 nucleotides read TGTGCCAGCAGGGAGCAAGAGACCCAGTACTTC. It is translated as CASREQETQYF.

The chain has TRBV5-1 and TRBJ1-4; D may be TRBD1 (6 bases). This CDR3 is built from 14 residues. Trimming took 3 bases from V and 5 from J, leaving 11 bases between them. From germline, CDR1 is SGHRS and CDR2 YFSETQ. In DNA, the CDR3 is TGCGCCAGCAGCTATGTACAGGGAAATGAAAAACTGTTTTTT. This sequence encodes CASSYVQGNEKLFF.

This clone was counted only a few times. The gene calls are TRBV5-1 and TRBJ2-2; maybe TRBD2 (7 bases). The V end was cut by 4 bases, the J end by 2 bases, with 18 bases between. The CDR3 sequence is 17 residues long. The germline gives CDR1 SGHRS, CDR2 YFSETQ. As DNA, the CDR3 is TGCGCCAGCAGCCCGGGGGGACACCTGGAAAACACCGGGGAGCTGTTTTTT. Protein product: CASSPGGHLENTGELFF.

V and J are TRBV28 and TRBJ2-3; 9 nucleotides agree with TRBD2. After removal of 2 bases from V and 8 bases from J, the junction contained 23 bases not matched to a gene. Germline V lookup: CDR1 MDHEN, CDR2 SYDVKM. The CDR3 contains 20 residues. CDR3 sequence (DNA): TGTGCCAGCAGTTTACTACCTAGAGGCGGGGCGGGAGGGCCTCTCAGTACGCAGTATTTT. Translation gives CASSLLPRGGAGGPLSTQYF.

The gene calls are TRBV27 and TRBJ2-1, with TRBD1 identical over 8 bases. The CDR3 has 14 amino acids. The V gene end was trimmed by 0 bases and the J gene end by 7 bases; junction bases not matched to a gene: 2. Germline CDR1 reads MNHEY; CDR2 reads SMNVEV (reference sequence). For the CDR3, the DNA is TGTGCCAGCAGTTTATCTCAGGGGGCGAATGAGCAGTTCTTC. This sequence encodes CASSLSQGANEQFF.

The gene calls are TRBV5-6 and TRBJ2-1; 7 bases are shared with TRBD1. The CDR3 is made up of 13 amino acids. Germline lookup yields CDR1 SGHDT and CDR2 YYEEEE. V dropped 0 bases and J dropped 10; count of bases not matched to a gene: 4. This CDR3 is CASSLAGQREQFF. CDR3 DNA: TGTGCCAGCAGCTTGGCGGGACAGAGGGAGCAGTTCTTC.

The V and J genes are TRBV28 and TRBJ1-5; TRBD1 matches at 9 bases. The CDR3 covers 14 residues. In germline, CDR1 is MDHEN, CDR2 SYDVKM. V dropped 5 bases and J dropped 7; count of bases not matched to a gene: 6. This CDR3 reads CASSPGTGWQPQHF. CDR3 bases: TGTGCCAGCAGTCCCGGGACAGGGTGGCAGCCCCAGCATTTT.

This chain connects TRBV19 to TRBJ1-1; TRBD1 matches 8 bases. CDR3 length: 15 amino acids. Trimming removed 7 bases from V and 2 bases from J; junction bases left unmatched: 9. CDR1 is LNHDA and CDR2 is SQIVND in the germline V gene (reference sequence). As DNA, the CDR3 is TGTGCCAGTACCACCCACAGGGGGAGAAACACTGAAGCTTTCTTT. Translated, it gives CASTTHRGRNTEAFF.

The chain recombines TRBV7-3 with TRBJ2-5, with a tentative D call TRBD1 (6 bases). CDR1 and CDR2 (germline): SGHTA, FQGTGA. Trimming cost V 2 bases and J 5 bases, with 12 bases left between them. This CDR3 region has 14 residues. CDR3 sequence (DNA): TGTGCCAGCAGCTTATGGGCAGGGGAGGAGACCCAGTACTTC. Its translation: CASSLWAGEETQYF.

This clone was detected once. CDR3 DNA sequence: TGTGCCAGCAGGGGACAGGGAAGGGGTGAAAAACTGTTTTTT. Translated, it gives CASRGQGRGEKLFF. The V call is TRBV6-1, the J call TRBJ1-4; 9 bases line up with TRBD1. CDR1 and CDR2 from the germline V gene are MNHNS and SASEGT. V trimming: 6 bases; J trimming: 7 bases; junction bases outside the gene matches: 6. This CDR3 is 14 amino acids long.

The rearrangement joins TRBV10-1 to TRBJ1-1, with D perhaps matching TRBD1 (6 bases). The germline V and J ends were trimmed by 6 bases and 2 bases, with 16 bases remaining between them. CDR1 and CDR2 from the germline V gene are WNHNN and SYGVQD (reference sequence). There are 15 residues in the CDR3. CDR3 residues: CASSETGTRNTEAFF. The CDR3, as DNA: TGCGCCAGCAGCGAAACCGGGACAAGAAACACTGAAGCTTTCTTT.

The J gene is TRBJ1-3, the V gene TRBV7-9, with a tentative D call TRBD1 (5 bases). The CDR3 loop spans 17 amino acids. Trimming took off 8 bases at V and 0 bases at J, with 20 bases between the two ends. From germline, CDR1 is SEHNR and CDR2 FQNEAQ (reference sequence). In DNA form, the CDR3 reads TGTGCCAGCCGGGGGGGAGACCCGTTAAGCTCTGGAAACACCATATATTTT. It translates to CASRGGDPLSSGNTIYF.

The rearrangement links TRBV4-3 to TRBJ2-3; possibly TRBD2 for D (6 bases). Germline-derived CDR1 and CDR2 are LGHNA and YSLEER. Trimming shortened V by 5 bases and J by 0 bases, and 9 bases separated the two germline ends. This CDR3 is 14 amino acids long. CDR3 sequence reads: CASSILASTDTQYF. CDR3 nucleotide sequence: TGCGCCAGCAGCATACTAGCCAGCACAGATACGCAGTATTTT.

The chain recombines TRBV5-6 with TRBJ1-5; 9 nucleotides agree with TRBD1. The CDR3 runs 16 residues. V dropped 4 bases and J dropped 2; count of bases not matched to a gene: 7. The germline gives CDR1 SGHDT, CDR2 YYEEEE. CDR3: CASSAGTGSRNQPQHF. In DNA form, the CDR3 reads TGTGCCAGCAGCGCCGGGACAGGGTCGCGCAATCAGCCCCAGCATTTT.

The rearrangement joins TRBV6-4 to TRBJ1-5; a possible D gene is TRBD1 (5 bases). Trimming took off 4 bases at V and 0 bases at J, with 19 bases between the two ends. Germline CDR1 and CDR2: MRHNA and SNTAGT. The length of the CDR3 is 18 residues. Here the CDR3 reads CASSGLPPQDYSNQPQHF. The CDR3 DNA follows: TGTGCCAGCAGTGGCTTACCCCCACAGGACTATAGCAATCAGCCCCAGCATTTT.

This clone was seen only once. The genes are TRBV5-1 and TRBJ2-7; unclear D gene. V was clipped by 0 bases and J by 4 bases, with 8 bases between them. In germline, CDR1 is SGHRS, CDR2 YFSETQ. The CDR3 extends over 13 amino acids. The CDR3 region is CASSLGPNYEQYF. Written as DNA, the CDR3 is TGCGCCAGCAGCTTGGGGCCGAATTACGAGCAGTACTTC.

The chain uses TRBV5-1 and TRBJ2-1; 8 bases match TRBD1. The CDR3 spans 15 residues. The ends lost 0 bases at V and 2 bases at J; junction bases unmatched: 1. Germline V gene sequence: CDR1 SGHRS, CDR2 YFSETQ. CDR3 nucleotide sequence: TGCGCCAGCAGCTTGGAACAGGGGGCCTACAATGAGCAGTTCTTC. It translates to CASSLEQGAYNEQFF. The entire variable domain, with the rest obtained from reference TRBV5-1 and TRBJ2-1, is as follows: KAGVTQTPRYLIKTRGQQVTLSCSPISGHRSVSWYQQTPGQGLQFLFEYFSETQRNKGNFPGRFSGRQFSNSRSEMNVSTLELGDSALYLCASSLEQGAYNEQFFGPGTRLTVL.

The chain uses TRBV30 and TRBJ1-3, with D unresolved. In germline, CDR1 is GTSNPN, CDR2 SVGIG (reference sequence). The CDR3 runs 17 residues. V dropped 1 base and J dropped 0 bases, with 16 bases sitting between them. The CDR3, as DNA: TGTGCCTGGAGTGCAGGACTGAGAACCATCTCTGGAAACACCATATATTTT. Protein product: CAWSAGLRTISGNTIYF.

The chain is built from TRBV30 and TRBJ2-1; D remains unclear. CDR1 is GTSNPN, CDR2 SVGIG, per germline (reference sequence). The CDR3 runs to 12 residues. Trimming removed 0 bases at V and 9 bases at J, with 9 bases between. The CDR3, as DNA: TGTGCCTGGAGTGTATCTCTCCGTGAGCAGTTCTTC. This gives the protein CAWSVSLREQFF. Based on the CDR3 plus reference TRBV30 and TRBJ2-1, the full variable domain is SQTIHQWPATLVQPVGSPLSLECTVEGTSNPNLYWYRQAAGRGLQLLFYSVGIGQISSEVPQNLSASRPQDRQFILSSKKLLLSDSGFYLCAWSVSLREQFFGPGTRLTVL.

V is TRBV10-3 and J is TRBJ1-2, with no clear D. With 6 bases removed from V and 3 bases from J, the gap between germline ends came to 11 bases. This CDR3 has 13 residues. Looked up from germline, CDR1 is ENHRY and CDR2 is SYGVKD. The CDR3 nucleotides read TGTGCCATCAGCAGGTCGGCAGACTATGGCTACACCTTC. Its translation is CAISRSADYGYTF.

J is TRBJ2-5 and V is TRBV15, with 7 bases identical to TRBD1. Germline CDR1 and CDR2: LNHNV and YYDKDF (reference sequence). The CDR3 extends over 16 amino acids. J gave up 2 bases and V 0 bases, and 6 bases lay outside the gene matches. CDR3 residues: CATSRDSPGQQETQYF. The DNA of the CDR3 is TGTGCCACCAGCAGAGACTCACCGGGACAGCAAGAGACCCAGTACTTC.